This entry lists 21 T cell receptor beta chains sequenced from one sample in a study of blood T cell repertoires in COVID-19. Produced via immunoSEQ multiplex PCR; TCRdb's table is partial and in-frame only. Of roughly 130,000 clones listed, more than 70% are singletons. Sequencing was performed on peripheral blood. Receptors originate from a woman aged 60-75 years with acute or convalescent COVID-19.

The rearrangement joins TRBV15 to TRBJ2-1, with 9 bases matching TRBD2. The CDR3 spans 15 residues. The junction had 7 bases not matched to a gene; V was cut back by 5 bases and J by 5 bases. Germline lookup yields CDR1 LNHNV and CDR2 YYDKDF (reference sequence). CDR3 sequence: CATSRSGRINNEQFF. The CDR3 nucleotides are TGTGCCACCAGCCGTAGCGGGAGAATCAACAATGAGCAGTTCTTC.

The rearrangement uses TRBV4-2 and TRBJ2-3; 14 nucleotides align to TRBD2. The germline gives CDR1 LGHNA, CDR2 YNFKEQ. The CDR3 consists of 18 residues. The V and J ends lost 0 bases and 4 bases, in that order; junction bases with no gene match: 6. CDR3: CASSQEPGLAGEADTQYF. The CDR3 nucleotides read TGTGCCAGCAGCCAAGAACCGGGACTAGCGGGGGAGGCAGATACGCAGTATTTT.

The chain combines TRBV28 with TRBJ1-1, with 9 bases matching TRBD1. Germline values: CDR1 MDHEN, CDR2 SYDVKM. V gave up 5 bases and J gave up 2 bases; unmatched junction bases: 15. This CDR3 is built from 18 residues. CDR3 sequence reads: CASSIPITGGRGNTEAFF. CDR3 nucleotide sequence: TGTGCCAGCAGTATCCCAATCACAGGGGGCCGAGGCAACACTGAAGCTTTCTTT.

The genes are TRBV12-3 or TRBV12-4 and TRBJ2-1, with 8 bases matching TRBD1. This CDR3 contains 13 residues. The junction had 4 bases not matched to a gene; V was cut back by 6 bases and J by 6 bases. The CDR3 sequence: CASRDRVFNEQFF. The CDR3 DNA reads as TGTGCCAGCAGGGACAGGGTCTTCAATGAGCAGTTCTTC.

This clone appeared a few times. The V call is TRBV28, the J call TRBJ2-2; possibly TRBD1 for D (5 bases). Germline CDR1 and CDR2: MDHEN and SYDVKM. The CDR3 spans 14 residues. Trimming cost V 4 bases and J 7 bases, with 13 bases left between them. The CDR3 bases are TGTGCCAGCAGTTCAGCAGGGTCTGTCGGGGAGCTGTTTTTT. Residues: CASSSAGSVGELFF.

The CDR3 reads CASSFRGNYNEQFF. The CDR3 nucleotides are TGTGCCAGCAGCTTCCGCGGGAACTACAATGAGCAGTTCTTC. The chain carries TRBV7-9 and TRBJ2-1; tentatively, D is TRBD2 (6 bases). Per germline, CDR1 SEHNR and CDR2 FQNEAQ (reference sequence). V lost 3 bases and J lost 3, with 9 bases in between. CDR3 length: 14 residues.

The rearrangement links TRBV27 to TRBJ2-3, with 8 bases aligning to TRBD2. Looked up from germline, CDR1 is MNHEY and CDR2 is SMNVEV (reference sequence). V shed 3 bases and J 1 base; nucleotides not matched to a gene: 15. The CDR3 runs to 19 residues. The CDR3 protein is CASSFYLPGSTSGTDTQYF. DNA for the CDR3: TGTGCCAGCAGTTTCTACCTTCCCGGCTCGACTAGCGGCACAGATACGCAGTATTTT.

In DNA form, the CDR3 reads TGTGCCAGCAGCCAAGTAGGGGAAAATTCACCCCTCCACTTT. Amino acids: CASSQVGENSPLHF. The rearrangement links TRBV3-1 (or the pseudogene TRBV3-2) to TRBJ1-6; D may be TRBD1 (5 bases). The V end was cut by 1 base, the J end by 7 bases, with 8 bases between. CDR3 size: 14 residues. CDR1 and CDR2 from the germline V gene are LGHDT and YNNKEL (reference sequence).

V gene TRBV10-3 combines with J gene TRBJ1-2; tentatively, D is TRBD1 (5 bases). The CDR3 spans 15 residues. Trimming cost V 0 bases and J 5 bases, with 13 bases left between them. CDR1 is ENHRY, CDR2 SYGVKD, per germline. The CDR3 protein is CAISESQGGGYGYTF. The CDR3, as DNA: TGTGCCATCAGTGAGTCGCAGGGTGGAGGGTATGGCTACACCTTC.

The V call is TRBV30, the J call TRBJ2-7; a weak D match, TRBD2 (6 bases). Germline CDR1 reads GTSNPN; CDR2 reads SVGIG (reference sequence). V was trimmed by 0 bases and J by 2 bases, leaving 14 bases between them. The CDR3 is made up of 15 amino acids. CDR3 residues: CAWSVVSGPPYEQYF. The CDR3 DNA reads TGTGCCTGGAGTGTGGTGAGCGGGCCTCCCTACGAGCAGTACTTC.

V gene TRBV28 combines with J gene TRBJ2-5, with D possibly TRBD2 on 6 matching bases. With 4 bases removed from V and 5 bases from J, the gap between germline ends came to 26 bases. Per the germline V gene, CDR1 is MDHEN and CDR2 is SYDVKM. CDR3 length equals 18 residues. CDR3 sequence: CASSSPGASVSFWETQYF. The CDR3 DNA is TGTGCCAGCAGTTCACCCGGCGCTAGCGTGTCCTTCTGGGAGACCCAGTACTTC.

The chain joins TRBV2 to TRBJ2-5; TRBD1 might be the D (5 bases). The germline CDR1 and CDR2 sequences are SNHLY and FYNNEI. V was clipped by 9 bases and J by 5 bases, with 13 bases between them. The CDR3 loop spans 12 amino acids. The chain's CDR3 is CASTRVGETQYF. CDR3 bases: TGTGCCAGTACCAGGGTGGGGGAGACCCAGTACTTC. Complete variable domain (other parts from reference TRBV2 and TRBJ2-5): EPEVTQTPSHQVTQMGQEVILRCVPISNHLYFYWYRQILGQKVEFLVSFYNNEISEKSEIFDDQFSVERPDGSNFTLKIRSTKLEDSAMYFCASTRVGETQYFGPGTRLLVL.

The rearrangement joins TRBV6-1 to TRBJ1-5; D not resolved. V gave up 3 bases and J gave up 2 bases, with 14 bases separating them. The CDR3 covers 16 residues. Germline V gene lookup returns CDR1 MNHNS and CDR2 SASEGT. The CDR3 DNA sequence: TGTGCCAGCAGTGAGGCCGGGTTTACTCGCAATCAGCCCCAGCATTTT. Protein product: CASSEAGFTRNQPQHF.

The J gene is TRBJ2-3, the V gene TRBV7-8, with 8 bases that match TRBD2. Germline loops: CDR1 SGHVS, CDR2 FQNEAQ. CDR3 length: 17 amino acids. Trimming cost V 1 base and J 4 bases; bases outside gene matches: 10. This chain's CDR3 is CASSLGRREGSADTQYF. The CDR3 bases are TGTGCCAGCAGCTTAGGGCGACGGGAGGGTTCCGCAGATACGCAGTATTTT.

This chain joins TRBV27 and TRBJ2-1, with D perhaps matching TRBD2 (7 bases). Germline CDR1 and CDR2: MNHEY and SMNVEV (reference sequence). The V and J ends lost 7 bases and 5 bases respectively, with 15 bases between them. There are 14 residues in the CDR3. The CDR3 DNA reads TGTGCCAGCACCCTGTGGGGGGGCCACAATGAGCAGTTCTTC. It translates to CASTLWGGHNEQFF.

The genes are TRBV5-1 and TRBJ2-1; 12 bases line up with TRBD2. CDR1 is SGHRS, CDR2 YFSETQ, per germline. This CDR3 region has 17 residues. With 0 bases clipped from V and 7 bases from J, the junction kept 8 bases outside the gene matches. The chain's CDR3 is CASSLVGDLAGGNEQFF. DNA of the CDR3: TGCGCCAGCAGCTTGGTGGGTGATCTAGCGGGAGGGAATGAGCAGTTCTTC.

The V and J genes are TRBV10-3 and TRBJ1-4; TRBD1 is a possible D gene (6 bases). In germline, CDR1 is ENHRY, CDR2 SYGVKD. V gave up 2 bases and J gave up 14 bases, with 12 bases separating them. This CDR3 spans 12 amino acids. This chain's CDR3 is CAISERTDHLFF. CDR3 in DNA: TGTGCCATCAGTGAGCGGACAGATCACCTGTTTTTT.

CDR3 DNA: TGCGCCAGCAGTGCCGTGACAGGGGGCACTGAAGCTTTCTTT. Protein sequence: CASSAVTGGTEAFF. The rearrangement joins TRBV10-1 to TRBJ1-1, with 9 bases fitting TRBD1. Germline values: CDR1 WNHNN, CDR2 SYGVQD (reference sequence). The junction had 4 bases not matched to a gene; V was cut back by 4 bases and J by 4 bases. This CDR3 has 14 amino acids.

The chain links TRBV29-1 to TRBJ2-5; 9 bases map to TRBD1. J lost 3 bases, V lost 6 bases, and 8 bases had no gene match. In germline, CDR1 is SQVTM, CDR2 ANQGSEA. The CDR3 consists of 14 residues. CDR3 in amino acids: CSVSPGTGKETQYF. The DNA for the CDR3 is TGCAGCGTATCACCCGGGACAGGGAAAGAGACCCAGTACTTC.

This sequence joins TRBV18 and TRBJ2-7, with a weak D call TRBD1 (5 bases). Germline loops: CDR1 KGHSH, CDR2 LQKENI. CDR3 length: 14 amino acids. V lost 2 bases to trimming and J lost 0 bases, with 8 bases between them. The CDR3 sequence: CASSPTGFSYEQYF. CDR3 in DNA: TGTGCCAGCTCACCAACAGGTTTCTCCTACGAGCAGTACTTC.

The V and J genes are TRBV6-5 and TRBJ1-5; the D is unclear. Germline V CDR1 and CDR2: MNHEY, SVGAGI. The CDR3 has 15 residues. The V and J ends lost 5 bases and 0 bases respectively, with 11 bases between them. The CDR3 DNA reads TGTGCCAGCAGTCCTCTACAGTATAGCAATCAGCCCCAGCATTTT. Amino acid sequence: CASSPLQYSNQPQHF.